This T cell receptor beta chain originates from a study of T cell responses to AZD1222 COVID-19 vaccine. TCRdb's copy holds only in-frame clones and misses some; the assay was immunoSEQ multiplex PCR. Of about 100,000 clones in the sample, around nine tenths are singletons; the top ten hold 15% to 20%. CDR1 and CDR2 (germline): ENHRY, SYGVKD. The CDR3 runs to 16 residues. After removal of 2 bases from V and 9 bases from J, the junction contained 11 bases not matched to a gene. The sequence was collected from an adult in good health. This chain links TRBV10-3 with TRBJ2-7; 12 bases line up with TRBD1. Sequencing was performed on peripheral blood, taken on day 0 of AZD1222 vaccination. The CDR3 DNA reads TGTGCCATCAGTGAGGTCGGGACAGGGGGCGGAAAAGGGCAGTACTTC. It specifies CAISEVGTGGGKGQYF.